Below are 15 T cell receptor beta chains sequenced from a single sample in a study of beta chain features in type 1 diabetes (dated by TCRdb to 2017 to 2018). The library was obtained by the immunoSEQ multiplex PCR assay. All of the isolated RNA was reverse transcribed with the High Capacity cDNA Reverse Transcription Kit, so expressed TCRB transcripts were sequenced. TCRdb retrieved this table from immuneACCESS and kept in-frame rearrangements only. Not all clones are present; in checked studies, unresolved V genes account for under half, and no reason is known for the remainder. For this sample there are nearly 350,000 clones; around 8% appear just once. The top ten hold 0.44% of the sample. Sequenced input: central memory CD4+ T cells from blood. The source of these receptors is a woman between 18 and 29 years old in good health.

This clone was detected only a few times. The genes are TRBV28 and TRBJ2-5; weak D call: TRBD1 (6 bases). In germline, CDR1 is MDHEN, CDR2 SYDVKM. The CDR3 spans 13 residues. V was pared by 6 bases and J by 5 bases, with 13 bases between. CDR3 DNA: TGTGCCAGCAGCTGGCAGGGGATGGAGACCCAGTACTTC. Its protein is CASSWQGMETQYF. Full variable domain (outside the CDR3, taken from reference TRBV28 and TRBJ2-5): DVKVTQSSRYLVKRTGEKVFLECVQDMDHENMFWYRQDPGLGLRLIYFSYDVKMKEKGDIPEGYSVSREKKERFSLILESASTNQTSMYLCASSWQGMETQYFGPGTRLLVL.

This clone has a handful of counts. The chain is built from TRBV7-9 and TRBJ2-5; 7 bases are shared with TRBD2. Germline values: CDR1 SEHNR, CDR2 FQNEAQ (reference sequence). The V segment lost 3 bases and the J segment 5 bases; nucleotides outside the gene matches: 9. The CDR3 spans 15 residues. The CDR3 region has the DNA TGTGCCAGCAGCTTGGGCATCGGGGAGGGGGAGACCCAGTACTTC. This codes for CASSLGIGEGETQYF.

The chain has TRBV7-6 and TRBJ2-1; a weak D match, TRBD2 (6 bases). Trimming shortened V by 1 base and J by 4 bases, and 11 bases separated the two germline ends. Germline CDR1 and CDR2: SGHVS and FNYEAQ. This CDR3 has 15 amino acids. The CDR3 region is CASSLEGGVYNEQFF. In nucleotides, the CDR3 is TGTGCCAGCAGCTTAGAGGGCGGGGTATACAATGAGCAGTTCTTC.

On this clone: Other DNA sequences of this sample code for an identical CDR3. This chain links TRBV29-1 with TRBJ2-3; a possible D gene is TRBD2 (5 bases). The V gene lost 4 bases and the J gene lost 0 bases, with 8 bases spanning the gap. The CDR3 covers 13 residues. CDR1 and CDR2 from the germline V gene are SQVTM and ANQGSEA. The CDR3 sequence: CSVVGGSTDTQYF. For the CDR3, the DNA is TGCAGCGTTGTAGGCGGGAGCACAGATACGCAGTATTTT.

This chain joins TRBV5-1 and TRBJ1-4; maybe TRBD1 (5 bases). The germline V and J ends were trimmed by 4 bases and 8 bases, with 12 bases remaining between them. This CDR3 contains 13 residues. The germline CDR1 and CDR2 sequences are SGHRS and YFSETQ. CDR3 bases: TGCGCCAGCAGCCCCAGGGCGGGGGAAAAACTGTTTTTT. It specifies CASSPRAGEKLFF.

The chain carries TRBV11-3 and TRBJ2-5; no definite D call. V was shortened by 3 bases and J by 1 base, with 12 bases between the two germline ends. This CDR3 has 15 amino acids. CDR1 and CDR2 (germline): SGHNT, YENEEA. Written as DNA, the CDR3 is TGTGCCAGCAGCTTCTCCCCACAGAGCCAAGAGACCCAGTACTTC. Translated, it gives CASSFSPQSQETQYF.

This clone was counted between two and nine times. V gene TRBV5-4 combines with J gene TRBJ2-7; D ambiguous. This CDR3 spans 12 amino acids. V lost 2 bases, J lost 1 base, and 4 bases lay in between. Germline V gene data show CDR1 as SGHNT and CDR2 as YYREEE (reference sequence). This chain's CDR3 is CASSFGSYEQYF. The CDR3 region has the DNA TGTGCCAGCAGCTTCGGGTCCTACGAGCAGTACTTC.

This chain connects TRBV4-3 to TRBJ2-7; the D is unclear. The germline CDR1 and CDR2 sequences are LGHNA and YSLEER. V lost 1 base and J 1 base, leaving 14 bases between the germline ends. This CDR3 comprises 16 residues. This chain's CDR3 is CASSQAADRLSYEQYF. The CDR3 DNA sequence: TGCGCCAGCAGCCAAGCGGCGGACCGTTTATCCTACGAGCAGTACTTC.

This chain joins TRBV28 and TRBJ2-3; no reliable D call. The CDR3 sequence is 11 residues long. CDR1 MDHEN and CDR2 SYDVKM come from the germline V gene. V lost 6 bases and J lost 4, with 5 bases in between. Here the CDR3 reads CASRSPDTQYF. CDR3 coding DNA: TGTGCCAGCAGGTCCCCAGATACGCAGTATTTT.

This clone was seen more than once but under ten times. The CDR3 sequence: CSVQWDRGDYTF. In DNA form, the CDR3 reads TGCAGCGTCCAGTGGGACAGGGGAGACTACACCTTC. V and J are TRBV29-1 and TRBJ1-2; 10 bases fit TRBD1. V was clipped by 6 bases and J by 10 bases; unmatched bases: 8. The CDR3 covers 12 residues. The germline V gene encodes CDR1 SQVTM and CDR2 ANQGSEA.

This clone was picked up a small number of times. The chain couples TRBV7-9 to TRBJ2-7, with D uncertain. The CDR3 spans 13 residues. V was cut by 2 bases and J by 4 bases, with 9 bases left in between. Germline loops: CDR1 SEHNR, CDR2 FQNEAQ (reference sequence). The CDR3 is CASSLFTGYEQYF. CDR3 bases: TGTGCCAGCAGCTTATTTACCGGGTACGAGCAGTACTTC.

In this sample, this clone turned up a few times. The chain couples TRBV15 to TRBJ2-5; D is undetermined. The CDR3 length is 14 residues. Germline assignment: CDR1 LNHNV and CDR2 YYDKDF (reference sequence). Trimming pared 3 bases from V and 1 base from J, leaving 9 bases between. This chain's CDR3 is CATSSNVGQETQYF. CDR3 coding DNA: TGTGCCACCAGCAGCAACGTGGGCCAAGAGACCCAGTACTTC.

This clone was picked up a small number of times. This rearrangement joins TRBV7-3 to TRBJ2-5; D is possibly TRBD2 (5 bases). Trimming removed 2 bases from V and 5 bases from J, with 9 bases in between. Germline V CDR1 and CDR2: SGHTA, FQGTGA. The CDR3 covers 13 residues. The DNA of the CDR3 is TGTGCCAGCAGCTTAGACTACTCGGAGACCCAGTACTTC. Its protein is CASSLDYSETQYF.

The chain is built from TRBV10-1 and TRBJ2-2; the match to TRBD2 covers 12 bases. V was pared by 3 bases and J by 3 bases, with 2 bases of the junction left unmatched. The CDR3 extends over 16 amino acids. Germline-derived CDR1 and CDR2 are WNHNN and SYGVQD (reference sequence). The CDR3 protein is CASSDGLAGYTGELFF. As DNA, the CDR3 is TGCGCCAGCAGTGATGGACTAGCGGGATACACCGGGGAGCTGTTTTTT.

This clone was detected a few times. The chain carries TRBV2 and TRBJ2-2, with D uncertain. V lost 5 bases to trimming and J lost 0 bases, with 10 bases between them. The length of the CDR3 is 15 residues. Germline CDR1 is SNHLY and CDR2 is FYNNEI. Here the CDR3 DNA reads TGTGCCAGCAGTATGGAGTCCGCGAACACCGGGGAGCTGTTTTTT. Its translation is CASSMESANTGELFF.